This note documents a single TCR beta chain sequence. The specificity of this receptor is unknown. Base qualities are not recorded, but no much larger clone differs from it by a single base. This sample stems from a study of blood T cells in healthy people across ages (dated by TCRdb to 2014 to 2015). Study-wide context: In model experiments, roughly one uniquely barcoded TCR beta cDNA molecule per two T cells was captured by template switching. Age-related changes in TCR beta repertoire diversity were measured in the study by deep sequencing normalized with unique cDNA molecular identifiers. To avoid experimental bias, donors of different ages were randomly spread across the sequencing lanes. The study analyzed two additional independent replicas of 1 million unique cDNA reads from the same blood draw for two donors, one aged 18 to 29 and one aged 80 or older. The donors were split into four age groups: young (average 16 years), middle-aged (nearly 40), aged (roughly 60) and long-lived (roughly 86).

Library generation was performed with 5' RACE. Sequencing relied on an Illumina HiSeq 2500. A second PCR of about 7 to 12 cycles was performed with a sample-barcoded 5' primer and a J-beta primer mix. A template-switch 5' adaptor carrying 12 random nucleotides introduced a unique molecular identifier onto each TCR beta cDNA molecule. Each sample yielded at least 2.5 million CDR3-containing paired-end reads. First-strand cDNA synthesis was performed from all RNA using the Mint cDNA synthesis kit, with priming by a TRBC-specific oligonucleotide. After uracil-DNA glycosylase treatment, a first 18-cycle PCR used universal primers M1SS and BC2_uni_R on all cDNA. Per the source publication's procedure: For normalization, 1 million high-quality reads, each with a distinct molecular identifier, were randomly selected from each sample. Instead of being binned into consensus sequences, reads that shared molecular identifiers were thrown out. MiTCR, run with a Q25 quality threshold and the strictest error-elimination algorithm, handled CDR3 identification, clonotype clustering and error correction. A nonparametric unseen species model with Euler transformation was used to estimate lower-bound total TCR beta diversity. Through fastp at Q25 and MiXCR, TCRdb rebuilt clones from the public reads, retaining in-frame beta chains. Rows merge per CDR3 protein into single entries with the most common DNA and genes. The V and J calls and clone size are TCRdb's, not the authors'. The sample includes 1.5 million to 2 million distinct CDR3 sequences, with around 50% observed a single time. Jointly, the top ten make up about 2.1% of the sample.

General study outcomes and caveats: Since profiling was done on bulk unsorted PBMCs, naive and antigen-experienced compartments could not be conclusively compared. Because the CMV infection status of the donors was unknown, age-related changes in expanded clonotypes may potentially have been confounded. Estimates of total diversity based on one million sequenced T cells were regarded as lower bounds and as underestimates. As age increased, observed TCR beta diversity per million T cells dropped in a roughly linear way, and a significant reduction was already evident by age 40. Compared with the aged group, the long-lived group had more naive CD4+ T cells, fewer expanded clones and increased TCR diversity, suggesting age selection. The percentage of naive T cells measured by flow cytometry correlated strongly with observed TCR beta diversity.

CDR1 and CDR2, per the germline V gene, are SGHRS and YFSETQ. Cut back by 2 bases and 2 bases, the V and J ends lie 12 bases apart. The CDR3 starts with the cysteine, ends with the phenylalanine, and has 15 residues. This entry keeps only the CDR3 DNA: 45 bases, framed from base 1. Systemically healthy Caucasian individuals from Russia, roughly 40 in total and aged roughly 6 to 100 years, were included as donors. Approximately 9 milliliters of peripheral blood were collected from each donor into EDTA-treated Vacutainer tubes. Ficoll-Paque density-gradient centrifugation was used to isolate PBMCs, with at least 6 million obtained per sample. Total RNA, at least 6 micrograms per sample, was extracted from PBMCs with Trizol reagent. Naive CD45RAhigh/CD27high T cell percentages were measured by flow cytometry on a PBMC aliquot from every donor.

Here the chain combines TRBV5-1 and TRBJ2-3; the D call is possibly TRBD1 or TRBD2, each sharing 6 bases. Material: blood. The origin of this receptor is a woman between 35 and 50 years old in good health. For the CDR3, the sequence is CASSFYGGNTDTQYF. The nucleotide sequence reads as follows: TGCGCCAGCAGCTTTTACGGGGGCAACACAGATACGCAGTATTTT.